Listed below are T cell receptor beta chains from one sample, sequenced in a study of T-cell memory formation after mild COVID-19. TCRdb independently ran MiXCR on the 5' RACE reads; one entry per CDR3 protein. The sample holds roughly 260,000 distinct CDR3 sequences, about 15% seen once. Sequencing was done on a sample of PBMCs or a T cell subset sorted from them (not recorded which). The receptors were sampled from a man between 18 and 35 years old who had mild COVID-19 (a few samples of this study predate the infection). Cell type and time point are not known. The CDR3 runs from the conserved cysteine through the conserved F or W. Fields, in order: clone size, D gene, J gene, V gene, CDR3 DNA, CDR3 protein. A D gene is named only where the DNA matches it firmly. Size is omitted from some rows. Given values are once, few, many or a class for expanded clones.

clone size: NA
D gene: NA
J gene: TRBJ1-1
V gene: TRBV7-6
CDR3 DNA: TGTGCCAGCAGCCCCGGGAGGACTGGGGACACTGAAGCTTTCTTT
CDR3 protein: CASSPGRTGDTEAFF

clone size: few
D gene: NA
J gene: TRBJ2-1
V gene: TRBV20-1
CDR3 DNA: TGCAGTGCTAGCCGGGGACCTTACAATGAGCAGTTCTTC
CDR3 protein: CSASRGPYNEQFF

clone size: few
D gene: NA
J gene: TRBJ1-1
V gene: TRBV27
CDR3 DNA: TGTGCCAGCAGTTTAAAGGCCGGCAGGGGCGCTGAAGCTTTCTTT
CDR3 protein: CASSLKAGRGAEAFF

clone size: few
D gene: TRBD1
J gene: TRBJ2-5
V gene: TRBV5-1
CDR3 DNA: TGCGCCAGCAGCACCGGGACAGAAGAGACCCAGTACTTC
CDR3 protein: CASSTGTEETQYF

clone size: NA
D gene: TRBD1
J gene: TRBJ1-6
V gene: TRBV3-1
CDR3 DNA: TGTGCCAGCAGCCGACGGGACAGACCAAATTCACCCCTCCACTTT
CDR3 protein: CASSRRDRPNSPLHF

clone size: many
D gene: NA
J gene: TRBJ2-3
V gene: TRBV7-2
CDR3 DNA: TGTGCCAGCAGCACATACTTAAGCACAGATACGCAGTATTTT
CDR3 protein: CASSTYLSTDTQYF

clone size: NA
D gene: NA
J gene: TRBJ1-1
V gene: TRBV12-3/TRBV12-4
CDR3 DNA: TGTGCCAGCAAGGCGGAGGTTTGGGCTGAAGCTTTCTTT
CDR3 protein: CASKAEVWAEAFF

clone size: few
D gene: NA
J gene: TRBJ2-3
V gene: TRBV7-2
CDR3 DNA: TGTGCCAGCAGCCGTTGGGATAGCCGGAGCACAGATACGCAGTATTTT
CDR3 protein: CASSRWDSRSTDTQYF

clone size: NA
D gene: NA
J gene: TRBJ2-7
V gene: TRBV5-4
CDR3 DNA: TGTGCCAGCAGCTTGGAGGTAGGGAGCGAGCAGTACTTC
CDR3 protein: CASSLEVGSEQYF

clone size: NA
D gene: NA
J gene: TRBJ1-4
V gene: TRBV5-1
CDR3 DNA: TGCGCCAGCAGCTTAAGCGGGACCACTGAGGAAAAACTGTTTTTT
CDR3 protein: CASSLSGTTEEKLFF

clone size: NA
D gene: TRBD1
J gene: TRBJ1-2
V gene: TRBV6-1
CDR3 DNA: TGTGCCAGCGATCGGACAGGATGGTTATATGGCTACACCTTC
CDR3 protein: CASDRTGWLYGYTF

clone size: few
D gene: TRBD2
J gene: TRBJ2-7
V gene: TRBV7-9
CDR3 DNA: TGTGCCAGCAGCTTTCCACGGGGAGGGGACTCCTACGAGCAGTACTTC
CDR3 protein: CASSFPRGGDSYEQYF

clone size: few
D gene: NA
J gene: TRBJ1-6
V gene: TRBV14
CDR3 DNA: TGTGCCAGCAGCCAAGAGCGAGCTTATAATTCACCCCTCCACTTT
CDR3 protein: CASSQERAYNSPLHF

clone size: NA
D gene: NA
J gene: TRBJ1-2
V gene: TRBV6-2/TRBV6-3
CDR3 DNA: TGTGCCAGCAGTTCCGGGGTTGGCTATGGCTACACCTTC
CDR3 protein: CASSSGVGYGYTF

clone size: NA
D gene: NA
J gene: TRBJ1-1
V gene: TRBV9
CDR3 DNA: TGTGCCAGCAGCGGGCGGACCAACGCTGAAGCTTTCTTT
CDR3 protein: CASSGRTNAEAFF

clone size: NA
D gene: NA
J gene: TRBJ1-2
V gene: TRBV6-2/TRBV6-3
CDR3 DNA: TGTGCCAGCAGTTTCCCAGGGATCAGCTATGGCTACACCTTC
CDR3 protein: CASSFPGISYGYTF

clone size: many
D gene: NA
J gene: TRBJ2-7
V gene: TRBV4-3
CDR3 DNA: TGCGCCAGCAGCCAAGATCGAGGGGACTACGAGCAGTACTTC
CDR3 protein: CASSQDRGDYEQYF

clone size: NA
D gene: NA
J gene: TRBJ1-5
V gene: TRBV10-3
CDR3 DNA: TGTGCCATCAGTGAAAGTAGTTGGAGTGGCCAGCCCCAGCATTTT
CDR3 protein: CAISESSWSGQPQHF

clone size: few
D gene: NA
J gene: TRBJ2-7
V gene: TRBV14
CDR3 DNA: TGTGCCAGCAGCCAGGGGTTAGGATCCTACGAGCAGTACTTC
CDR3 protein: CASSQGLGSYEQYF

clone size: few
D gene: NA
J gene: TRBJ2-3
V gene: TRBV3-1
CDR3 DNA: TGTGCCAGCAGCTCGGGCCCCGGTACGCAGTATTTT
CDR3 protein: CASSSGPGTQYF

clone size: NA
D gene: TRBD2
J gene: TRBJ2-1
V gene: TRBV10-3
CDR3 DNA: TGTGCCATCAGGCGAGCGGGGGGACCGAGCTCCTACAATGAGCAGTTCTTC
CDR3 protein: CAIRRAGGPSSYNEQFF

clone size: NA
D gene: NA
J gene: TRBJ2-2
V gene: TRBV3-1
CDR3 DNA: TGTGCCAGCAGCCAAGGACCGGCAGTTAACACCGGGGAGCTGTTTTTT
CDR3 protein: CASSQGPAVNTGELFF

clone size: few
D gene: NA
J gene: TRBJ1-5
V gene: TRBV5-1
CDR3 DNA: TGCGCCAGCAGCTTGGATTCAGGGAACAATCAGCCCCAGCATTTT
CDR3 protein: CASSLDSGNNQPQHF

clone size: NA
D gene: NA
J gene: TRBJ2-2
V gene: TRBV5-1
CDR3 DNA: TGCGCCAGCAGCTTGGTTGACAGGCCGAACACCGGGGAGCTGTTTTTT
CDR3 protein: CASSLVDRPNTGELFF

clone size: many
D gene: NA
J gene: TRBJ2-1
V gene: TRBV5-1
CDR3 DNA: TGCGCCAGCAGCCCCGACTATTCCTACAATGAGCAGTTCTTC
CDR3 protein: CASSPDYSYNEQFF

clone size: many
D gene: TRBD2
J gene: TRBJ2-1
V gene: TRBV6-5
CDR3 DNA: TGTGCCAGCAGTTCCCACCTAGCGGGGGTCGGGAATGAGCAGTTCTTC
CDR3 protein: CASSSHLAGVGNEQFF

clone size: NA
D gene: NA
J gene: TRBJ1-5
V gene: TRBV7-2
CDR3 DNA: TGTGCCAGCAGCTTAGGCAGGGAGCAGCCCCAGCATTTT
CDR3 protein: CASSLGREQPQHF

clone size: few
D gene: NA
J gene: TRBJ2-7
V gene: TRBV7-2
CDR3 DNA: TGTGCCAGCAGGCCGCGCGGCAGGGACTACGAGCAGTACTTC
CDR3 protein: CASRPRGRDYEQYF

clone size: few
D gene: TRBD1
J gene: TRBJ2-2
V gene: TRBV2
CDR3 DNA: TGTGCCAGCACAATGATCCGGGACAGGGAAGGCGGGGAGCTGTTTTTT
CDR3 protein: CASTMIRDREGGELFF

clone size: few
D gene: NA
J gene: TRBJ2-3
V gene: TRBV20-1
CDR3 DNA: TGCAGTGCTAGAGGAGTATCGGGGTCCCCGACAGATACGCAGTATTTT
CDR3 protein: CSARGVSGSPTDTQYF

clone size: few
D gene: TRBD2
J gene: TRBJ2-7
V gene: TRBV4-2
CDR3 DNA: TGTGCCAGCAGCCAAGAGGGAGTAGCGGGGGAGCAGTACTTC
CDR3 protein: CASSQEGVAGEQYF

clone size: NA
D gene: TRBD1
J gene: TRBJ1-1
V gene: TRBV18
CDR3 DNA: TGTGCCAGCTCACCAAACCTCCGGGACAGGGAAGCTTTCTTT
CDR3 protein: CASSPNLRDREAFF

clone size: many
D gene: NA
J gene: TRBJ2-7
V gene: TRBV27
CDR3 DNA: TGTGCCAGCAGTTTCTTCTCCTACGAGCAGTACTTC
CDR3 protein: CASSFFSYEQYF

clone size: NA
D gene: NA
J gene: TRBJ2-7
V gene: TRBV6-2/TRBV6-3
CDR3 DNA: TGTGCCAGCACCGGGCCAAATTCCTACGAGCAGTACTTC
CDR3 protein: CASTGPNSYEQYF

clone size: few
D gene: NA
J gene: TRBJ1-4
V gene: TRBV5-1
CDR3 DNA: TGCGCCAGCAGCTTCAGGGATACTAATGAAAAACTGTTTTTT
CDR3 protein: CASSFRDTNEKLFF

clone size: many
D gene: NA
J gene: TRBJ1-6
V gene: TRBV12-3/TRBV12-4
CDR3 DNA: TGTGCCAGCAAACGCAGGGAAGTGTTTAATTCACCCCTCCACTTT
CDR3 protein: CASKRREVFNSPLHF

clone size: few
D gene: NA
J gene: TRBJ2-2
V gene: TRBV4-3
CDR3 DNA: TGCGCCAGCAGCCAAGAAGCCGCGGGAAACACCGGGGAGCTGTTTTTT
CDR3 protein: CASSQEAAGNTGELFF

clone size: NA
D gene: TRBD1
J gene: TRBJ1-6
V gene: TRBV6-5
CDR3 DNA: TGTGCCAGCAGTTACTCGGGGACAGGGGTCTCACCCCTCCACTTT
CDR3 protein: CASSYSGTGVSPLHF

clone size: NA
D gene: TRBD1
J gene: TRBJ2-1
V gene: TRBV2
CDR3 DNA: TGTGCCAGCAGTTACGACAGGGGGACCCACAATGAGCAGTTCTTC
CDR3 protein: CASSYDRGTHNEQFF

clone size: NA
D gene: NA
J gene: TRBJ2-3
V gene: TRBV4-3
CDR3 DNA: TGCGCCAGCAGCCAAGGGGGGTGGGGGTCGGCAGATACGCAGTATTTT
CDR3 protein: CASSQGGWGSADTQYF